Sequencing of this T cell receptor beta chain was carried out in a study of blood T cell repertoires in COVID-19. Turning to the study itself: COVID-19 samples from acute and convalescent phases originated in the United States, Italy and Spain. PBMCs, B-cell-depleted T cells, or T cells were the source of the cDNA or gDNA that made up the material.

Authors' methods: How many nucleated cells were present was estimated from reference gene primer amplification. The data were produced by immunoSEQ multiplex PCR, yet TCRdb's version contains in-frame clones alone and is incomplete. V and J calls and clone size follow that table, whereas D and trimming were derived from the DNA. In the table there are roughly 320,000 clones, more than 80% of which are singletons. Seattle enrolled patients during active infection and tracked them longitudinally. The length of the CDR3 is 17 residues. J was trimmed by 2 bases and V by 4 bases; bases with no gene match: 9. CDR1 is SGHTA and CDR2 is FQGNSA in the germline V gene.

The receptor comes from a woman aged 45-59 years with COVID-19, enrolled during active disease. The sample consisted of peripheral blood. J is TRBJ2-4 and V is TRBV7-2; 9 bases align to TRBD2. DNA of the CDR3: TGTGCCAGCAGCTACCCGGGACTAGCAAGATCCAAAAACATTCAGTACTTC. It is translated as CASSYPGLARSKNIQYF.